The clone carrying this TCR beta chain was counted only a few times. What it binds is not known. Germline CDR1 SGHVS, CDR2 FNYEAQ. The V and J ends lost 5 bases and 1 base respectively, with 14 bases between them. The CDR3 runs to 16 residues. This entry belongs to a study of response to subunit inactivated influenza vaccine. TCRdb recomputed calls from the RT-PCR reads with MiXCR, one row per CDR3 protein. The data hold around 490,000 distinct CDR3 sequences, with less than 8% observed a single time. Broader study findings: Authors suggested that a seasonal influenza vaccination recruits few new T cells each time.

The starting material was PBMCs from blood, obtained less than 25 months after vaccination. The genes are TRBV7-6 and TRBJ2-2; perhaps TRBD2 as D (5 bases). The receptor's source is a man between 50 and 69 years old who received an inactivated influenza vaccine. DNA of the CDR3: TGTGCCAGCAGCCCAGACGGGGATTTGAACACCGGGGAGCTGTTTTTT. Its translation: CASSPDGDLNTGELFF.